The present T cell receptor (beta chain) was sequenced within a study of cytomegalovirus exposure and HLA in healthy donors. About the research overall: A prior analysis found roughly 110 million unique TCR beta sequences from some 190 million T cells. Of the donors genotyped, a few hundred in all, over 80% fell in the Caucasian-associated ancestry cluster.

Whole-study findings and limits: Reportedly, a later analysis found an Asian-associated ancestry cluster had fewer N-insertions than the roughly 700-donor mean. Being productive about 87% or about 30% of the time was typical of most TCR beta V segments in an earlier analysis.

The V gene's germline CDR1 is SEHNR and CDR2 FQNEAQ (reference sequence). This CDR3 spans 13 amino acids. Germline trimming cut 5 bases from V and 7 bases from J; bases unmatched to any gene: 4. With regard to this clone: Antigen specificity is unknown.

Both 60 Vbeta primers and 13 Jbeta primers went into the PCR. Sequencing was performed with immunoSEQ multiplex PCR; in TCRdb, only in-frame clones are kept and a portion is missing. The data hold about 140,000 clones, with almost 85% observed a single time. The receptor was isolated from an older woman in good health and CMV-seropositive. The chain recombines TRBV7-9 with TRBJ1-2; 10 nucleotides agree with TRBD1. The source material was PBMCs. CDR3 protein: CASSRQGAAGYTF. For the CDR3, the DNA is TGTGCCAGCAGCAGACAGGGGGCGGCTGGCTACACCTTC.